This T cell receptor (beta chain) originates from a study of technical replicates of blood from a handful of donors. Profiling relied on immunoSEQ multiplex PCR, and the TCRdb table lists in-frame clones only, not all of them. The sample holds almost 85,000 clones, around 97% seen once. Germline CDR1 SNHLY, CDR2 FYNNEI. Between the trimmed V and J ends, which lost 7 bases and 2 bases, there was a span of 10 bases. This CDR3 contains 13 residues. This receptor was obtained from a human donor in good health. Sequenced: T cells isolated from PBMCs. V and J are TRBV2 and TRBJ2-3, with TRBD1 as a possible D gene (6 bases). The CDR3 bases are TGTGCCAGCATTACAGGGTACACAGATACGCAGTATTTT. This encodes CASITGYTDTQYF.